The 14 T cell receptor beta chains presented below share a single source sample, sequenced in a study of T-cell reconstitution after alpha-beta-depleted transplantation in children. A library of TCRbeta sequences, prepared with unique molecular identifiers, was generated. One entry per CDR3 protein, called by TCRdb with MiXCR from the PCR reads. The repertoire holds some 600,000 distinct CDR3 sequences, with over 10% as singletons. The input for sequencing was PBMCs, mostly from graft donor cells, taken 360 days after TCRalphabeta/CD19-depleted stem cell transplant. The receptors shown here come from a male patient under 18 who had a stem cell transplant for acute myeloid leukemia, so the T cells may come from the graft donor.

This clonotype was counted many times. The chain employs TRBV29-1 and TRBJ2-1, with 11 bases that match TRBD1. V lost 4 bases, J lost 8 bases, and 7 bases stayed unmatched. The CDR3 has 14 residues. The germline V gene has CDR1 SQVTM and CDR2 ANQGSEA. For the CDR3, the DNA is TGCAGCGTTGCCAGGACAGGGGGCCCCCATGAGCAGTTCTTC. Translation: CSVARTGGPHEQFF.

This clonotype was seen at least ten times. J is TRBJ1-5 and V is TRBV27; a possible D gene is TRBD1 (5 bases). Germline assignment: CDR1 MNHEY and CDR2 SMNVEV (reference sequence). Trimming removed 3 bases at V and 3 bases at J, with 12 bases between. CDR3 length equals 15 residues. The CDR3 protein is CASSFTQGVNQPQHF. The DNA for the CDR3 is TGTGCCAGCAGTTTCACCCAGGGTGTCAATCAGCCCCAGCATTTT.

This clonotype was counted only a few times. CDR3 nucleotide sequence: TGCAGCGTTGGCGGACAGAAGACCTACGAGCAGTACTTC. Translated, it gives CSVGGQKTYEQYF. The chain combines TRBV29-1 with TRBJ2-7; tentatively, D is TRBD1 (6 bases). The CDR3 runs to 13 residues. The germline V gene has CDR1 SQVTM and CDR2 ANQGSEA. V dropped 4 bases and J dropped 2 bases, with 12 bases sitting between them.

This clonotype was picked up a small number of times. The chain is built from TRBV28 and TRBJ2-2; no clear D. The length of the CDR3 is 15 residues. Looked up from germline, CDR1 is MDHEN and CDR2 is SYDVKM. V lost 8 bases to trimming and J lost 0 bases, with 13 bases between them. Here the CDR3 reads CASDPAPANTGELFF. CDR3 nucleotide sequence: TGTGCCAGCGACCCGGCGCCTGCGAACACCGGGGAGCTGTTTTTT.

This clonotype appeared many times. This chain links TRBV12-3 or TRBV12-4 with TRBJ2-5; TRBD2 is a possible D gene (6 bases). The V end lost 0 bases, the J end lost 4 bases, and 9 bases lay between the germline ends. The CDR3 consists of 14 residues. This CDR3 is CASSLAGGRETQYF. In DNA, the CDR3 is TGTGCCAGCAGTTTAGCGGGAGGTCGAGAGACCCAGTACTTC.

CDR3 residues: CASSLAVIGEQYF. In DNA, the CDR3 is TGTGCCAGCAGCTTAGCGGTGATCGGCGAGCAGTACTTC. The V and J genes are TRBV11-3 and TRBJ2-7; D is unclear. Between the trimmed V and J ends, which lost 1 base and 6 bases, there was a span of 10 bases. CDR3 length equals 13 residues. CDR1 is SGHNT and CDR2 is YENEEA in the germline V gene.

The chain joins TRBV5-6 to TRBJ2-1, with D possibly being TRBD1 (6 bases). V was cut by 2 bases and J by 8 bases, with 17 bases left in between. The CDR3 has 15 residues. Germline V lookup: CDR1 SGHDT, CDR2 YYEEEE. CDR3 bases: TGTGCCAGCAGCTTCATCCTAGCAGGGGTCGATGAGCAGTTCTTC. Protein product: CASSFILAGVDEQFF.

This clonotype was found many times. The rearrangement uses TRBV21-1 and TRBJ1-2. TRBV21-1 represents a pseudogene. CDR3 length: 15 amino acids. The CDR3 region has the DNA TGTGCCAGCAGTCCAAGCGGGGTTCCGCGCTATGGCTACACCTTC. Its protein is CASSPSGVPRYGYTF.

This clonotype was detected a few times. The rearrangement joins TRBV18 to TRBJ2-7, with 15 bases matching TRBD2. CDR1 and CDR2 from the germline V gene are KGHSH and LQKENI. The V gene end was trimmed by 2 bases and the J gene end by 5 bases; junction bases not matched to a gene: 7. The CDR3 sequence is 17 residues long. For the CDR3, the DNA is TGTGCCAGCTCACCAGGACTAGCGGGAGGGGCTGGGGACGAGCAGTACTTC. This codes for CASSPGLAGGAGDEQYF.

This clonotype occurred a few times. The rearrangement uses TRBV20-1 and TRBJ1-6, with unresolved D. The length of the CDR3 is 17 residues. CDR1 is DFQATT and CDR2 is SNEGSKA in the germline V gene (reference sequence). V was trimmed by 0 bases and J by 0 bases, leaving 12 bases between them. CDR3 loop: CSAREPGLSSYNSPLHF. Written as DNA, the CDR3 is TGCAGTGCTAGAGAACCAGGCCTGAGCTCCTATAATTCACCCCTCCACTTT.

The rearrangement joins TRBV11-1 to TRBJ2-1, with D perhaps matching TRBD2 (6 bases). The CDR3 is made up of 20 amino acids. The V and J ends lost 6 bases and 6 bases respectively, with 33 bases between them. CDR1 is SGHAT and CDR2 is FQDESV in the germline V gene (reference sequence). CDR3 DNA sequence: TGTGCCAGCAGTCTTGAAGCGGGCTCACTATGGTCCCCGGCACCCAATGAGCAGTTCTTC. It codes for CASSLEAGSLWSPAPNEQFF.

This clonotype has only a few counts. The V and J genes are TRBV6-2 or TRBV6-3 and TRBJ1-5; no clear D gene. Germline CDR1 MNHEY, CDR2 SVGEGT. V lost 6 bases and J 12 bases, leaving 15 bases between the germline ends. This CDR3 is 12 amino acids long. The CDR3 sequence: CASSSSLSSQHF. The CDR3 coding sequence is TGTGCCAGCAGCTCATCCCTCAGTAGCCAGCATTTT.

The V gene is TRBV30, the J gene TRBJ1-5; 7 bases match TRBD1. The CDR3 totals 13 residues. The V gene end was trimmed by 3 bases and the J gene end by 9 bases; junction bases not matched to a gene: 8. The germline gives CDR1 GTSNPN, CDR2 SVGIG (reference sequence). The CDR3 bases are TGTGCCTGGAGACAGGGGCCCTTTTCGCCCCAGCATTTT. Translation: CAWRQGPFSPQHF.

This clonotype was observed many times. This chain joins TRBV5-1 and TRBJ2-1; 7 bases line up with TRBD1. The CDR3 spans 13 residues. Germline trimming cut 5 bases from V and 7 bases from J; bases unmatched to any gene: 6. Germline V lookup: CDR1 SGHRS, CDR2 YFSETQ. In DNA, the CDR3 is TGCGCCAGCAGAGACAGGGTAATAAATGAGCAGTTCTTC. It yields the protein CASRDRVINEQFF. The complete variable domain, with remaining parts taken from reference TRBV5-1 and TRBJ2-1, reads KAGVTQTPRYLIKTRGQQVTLSCSPISGHRSVSWYQQTPGQGLQFLFEYFSETQRNKGNFPGRFSGRQFSNSRSEMNVSTLELGDSALYLCASRDRVINEQFFGPGTRLTVL.